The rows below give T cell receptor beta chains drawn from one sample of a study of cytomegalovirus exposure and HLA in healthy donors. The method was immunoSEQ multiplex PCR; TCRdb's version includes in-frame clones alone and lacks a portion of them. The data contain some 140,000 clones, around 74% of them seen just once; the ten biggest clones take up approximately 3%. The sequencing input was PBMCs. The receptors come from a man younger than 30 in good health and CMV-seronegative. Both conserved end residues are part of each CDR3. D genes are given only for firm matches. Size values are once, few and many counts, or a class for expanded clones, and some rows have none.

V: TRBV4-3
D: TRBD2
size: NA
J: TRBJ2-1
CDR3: CASSHHSGGWLNEQFF
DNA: TGCGCCAGCAGCCATCATAGCGGGGGGTGGCTCAATGAGCAGTTCTTC

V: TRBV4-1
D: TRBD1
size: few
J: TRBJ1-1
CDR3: CASSQPPRDRDPMNTEAFF
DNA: TGCGCCAGCAGCCAGCCCCCCCGGGACAGGGATCCTATGAACACTGAAGCTTTCTTT

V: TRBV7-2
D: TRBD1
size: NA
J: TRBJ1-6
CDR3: CASRGQVNSPLHF
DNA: TGTGCCAGCAGGGGACAGGTTAATTCACCCCTCCACTTT

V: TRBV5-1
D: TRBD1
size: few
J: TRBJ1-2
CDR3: CASSLVTERGRDGYTF
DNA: TGCGCCAGCAGCTTGGTTACTGAAAGGGGGCGCGACGGCTACACCTTC

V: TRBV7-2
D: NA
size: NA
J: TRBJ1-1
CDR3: CASSLAAPFGGARTEAFF
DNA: TGTGCCAGCAGCTTAGCGGCCCCTTTCGGAGGGGCGAGGACTGAAGCTTTCTTT

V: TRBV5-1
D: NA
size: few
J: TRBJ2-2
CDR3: CASSLARMDSGELFF
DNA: TGCGCCAGCAGCTTGGCGAGGATGGATTCCGGGGAGCTGTTTTTT

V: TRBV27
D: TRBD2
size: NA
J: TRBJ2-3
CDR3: CASSLFVSGDRDTQYF
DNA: TGTGCCAGCAGTTTATTTGTTAGCGGGGACCGAGATACGCAGTATTTT

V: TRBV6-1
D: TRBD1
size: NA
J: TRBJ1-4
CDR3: CASDRGRGEKLFF
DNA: TGTGCCAGCGACAGGGGACGAGGCGAAAAACTGTTTTTT

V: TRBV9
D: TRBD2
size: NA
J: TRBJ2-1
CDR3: CASSVASGGSIYNKQFF
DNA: TGTGCCAGCAGCGTAGCTAGCGGGGGGAGTATCTACAATAAGCAGTTCTTC

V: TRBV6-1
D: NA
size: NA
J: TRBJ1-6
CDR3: CATRERSSPLHF
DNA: TGTGCCACCAGGGAGAGGTCTTCACCCCTCCACTTT

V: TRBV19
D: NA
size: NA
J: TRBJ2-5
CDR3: CASSIAGLQETQYF
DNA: TGTGCCAGTAGTATAGCGGGTCTCCAAGAGACCCAGTACTTC

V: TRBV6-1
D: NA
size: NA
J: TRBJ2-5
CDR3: CASSRQPKETQYF
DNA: TGTGCCAGCAGTCGACAGCCAAAAGAGACCCAGTACTTC

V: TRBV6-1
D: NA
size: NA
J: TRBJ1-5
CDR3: CASSAGRGYSNQPQHF
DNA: TGTGCCAGCAGTGCTGGCCGGGGATATAGCAATCAGCCCCAGCATTTT

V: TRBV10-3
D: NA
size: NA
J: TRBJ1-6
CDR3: CAISESRGWASNSPLHF
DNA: TGTGCCATCAGTGAGTCGAGGGGGTGGGCAAGTAATTCACCCCTCCACTTT

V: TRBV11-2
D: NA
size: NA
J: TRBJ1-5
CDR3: CASSLGVGESNQPQHF
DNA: TGTGCCAGCAGCTTAGGGGTAGGGGAAAGCAATCAGCCCCAGCATTTT

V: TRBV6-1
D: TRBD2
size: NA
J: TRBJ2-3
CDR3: CASSPLAGSTDTQYF
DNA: TGTGCCAGCAGCCCATTAGCGGGGTCCACAGATACGCAGTATTTT

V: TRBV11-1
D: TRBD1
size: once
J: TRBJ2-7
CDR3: CASSLTGSSYEQYF
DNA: TGTGCCAGCAGCCTGACAGGGAGCTCCTACGAGCAGTACTTC

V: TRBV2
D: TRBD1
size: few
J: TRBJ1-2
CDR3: CASSVTGGQNYGYTF
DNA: TGTGCCAGCAGTGTTACAGGGGGACAAAACTATGGCTACACCTTC

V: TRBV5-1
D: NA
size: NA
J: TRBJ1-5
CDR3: CASSLGQGVNQPQHF
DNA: TGCGCCAGCAGTCTGGGACAAGGAGTCAATCAGCCCCAGCATTTT

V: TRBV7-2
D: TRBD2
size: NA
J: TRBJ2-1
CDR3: CASTAGGRPSSSYNEQFF
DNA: TGTGCCAGCACCGCGGGGGGCAGACCTTCAAGCTCCTACAATGAGCAGTTCTTC

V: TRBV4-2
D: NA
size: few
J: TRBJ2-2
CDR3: CASSWGESNTGELFF
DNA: TGTGCCAGCAGCTGGGGGGAATCGAACACCGGGGAGCTGTTTTTT

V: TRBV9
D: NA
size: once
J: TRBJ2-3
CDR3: CASSARTGTSSTDTQYF
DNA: TGTGCCAGCAGCGCCCGTACCGGGACTTCTAGCACAGATACGCAGTATTTT

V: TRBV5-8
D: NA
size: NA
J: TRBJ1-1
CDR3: CAGRGGHTEAFF
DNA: TGTGCCGGGAGGGGAGGGCACACTGAAGCTTTCTTT

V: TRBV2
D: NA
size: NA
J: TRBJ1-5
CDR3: CASNRQLNQPQHF
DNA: TGTGCCAGCAACCGACAGCTCAATCAGCCCCAGCATTTT

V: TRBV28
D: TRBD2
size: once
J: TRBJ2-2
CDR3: CASSLWRRLAGGPGTGELFF
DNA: TGTGCCAGCAGTTTATGGAGGAGACTAGCGGGGGGGCCGGGCACCGGGGAGCTGTTTTTT

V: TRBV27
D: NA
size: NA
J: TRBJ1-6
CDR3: CASGWGSDNSPLHF
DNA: TGTGCCAGCGGATGGGGCAGTGATAATTCACCCCTCCACTTT

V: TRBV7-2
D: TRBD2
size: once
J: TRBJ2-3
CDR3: CASSSPQAGGYTDTQYF
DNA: TGTGCCAGCAGCTCCCCCCAGGCGGGGGGCTACACAGATACGCAGTATTTT

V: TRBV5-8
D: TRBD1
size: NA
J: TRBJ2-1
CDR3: CASSYRQGNYNEQFF
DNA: TGTGCCAGCAGCTACAGACAGGGGAACTACAATGAGCAGTTCTTC

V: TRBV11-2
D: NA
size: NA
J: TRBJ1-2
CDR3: CASSLERFNEGYGYTF
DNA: TGTGCCAGCAGCTTAGAACGATTCAACGAGGGCTATGGCTACACCTTC

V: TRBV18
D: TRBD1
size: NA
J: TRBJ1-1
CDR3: CASSSGQGYLNTEAFF
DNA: TGTGCCAGCTCATCGGGACAGGGCTACCTGAACACTGAAGCTTTCTTT

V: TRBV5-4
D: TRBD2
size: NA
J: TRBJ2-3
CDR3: CASSFPGGGDTQYF
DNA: TGTGCCAGCAGCTTTCCTGGGGGGGGAGATACGCAGTATTTT

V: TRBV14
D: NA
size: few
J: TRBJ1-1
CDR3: CASRPQGNTEAFF
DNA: TGTGCCAGCAGGCCCCAGGGGAACACTGAAGCTTTCTTT

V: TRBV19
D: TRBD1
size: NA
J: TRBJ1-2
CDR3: CASSTRQGETQYGYTF
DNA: TGTGCCAGTAGTACACGACAGGGCGAGACGCAATATGGCTACACCTTC

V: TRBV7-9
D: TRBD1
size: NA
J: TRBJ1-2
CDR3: CASSFETGQTSNYGYTF
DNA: TGTGCCAGCAGCTTCGAGACAGGGCAGACCTCTAACTATGGCTACACCTTC

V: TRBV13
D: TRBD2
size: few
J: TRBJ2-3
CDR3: CASSRLRGGGTDTQYF
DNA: TGTGCCAGCAGCCGACTCCGGGGGGGAGGCACAGATACGCAGTATTTT

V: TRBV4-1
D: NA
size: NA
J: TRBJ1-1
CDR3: CASSQAYTEAFF
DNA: TGCGCCAGCAGCCAAGCGTACACTGAAGCTTTCTTT

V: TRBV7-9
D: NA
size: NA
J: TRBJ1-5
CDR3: CASSFGTTGQPQHF
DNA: TGTGCCAGCAGCTTTGGGACCACAGGGCAGCCCCAGCATTTT

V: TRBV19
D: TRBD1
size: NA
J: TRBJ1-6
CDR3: CASSIIAVEGGMNSPLHF
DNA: TGTGCCAGTAGTATTATCGCCGTGGAAGGGGGCATGAATTCACCCCTCCACTTT

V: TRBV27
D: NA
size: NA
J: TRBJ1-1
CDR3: CASSPRTVANTEAFF
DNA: TGTGCCAGCAGTCCCCGGACAGTAGCGAACACTGAAGCTTTCTTT

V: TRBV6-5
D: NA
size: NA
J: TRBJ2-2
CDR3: CASGLQGFGGELFF
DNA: TGTGCCAGCGGACTACAGGGGTTCGGCGGGGAGCTGTTTTTT

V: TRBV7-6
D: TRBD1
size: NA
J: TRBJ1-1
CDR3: CASSLALKGQGKVNTEAFF
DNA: TGTGCCAGCAGCTTAGCGCTCAAGGGACAGGGGAAAGTGAACACTGAAGCTTTCTTT

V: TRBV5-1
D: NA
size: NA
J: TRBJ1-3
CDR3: CASSLAGQSSGNTIYF
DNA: TGCGCCAGCAGCTTGGCCGGACAGAGCTCTGGAAACACCATATATTTT

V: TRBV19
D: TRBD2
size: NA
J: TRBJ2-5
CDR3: CASRRAGGRQETQYF
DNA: TGTGCCAGCCGTAGAGCGGGGGGCAGGCAAGAGACCCAGTACTTC

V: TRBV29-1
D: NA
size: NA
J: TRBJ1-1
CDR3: CSVEGVTENTEAFF
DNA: TGCAGCGTTGAAGGCGTGACAGAGAACACTGAAGCTTTCTTT

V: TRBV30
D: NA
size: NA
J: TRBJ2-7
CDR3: CAWSATGIEQYF
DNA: TGTGCCTGGAGTGCTACAGGGATCGAGCAGTACTTC

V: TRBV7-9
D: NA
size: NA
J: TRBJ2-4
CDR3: CASSSFTWGVAKNSQYF
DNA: TGTGCCAGCAGCTCCTTTACTTGGGGAGTCGCCAAAAACAGTCAGTACTTC

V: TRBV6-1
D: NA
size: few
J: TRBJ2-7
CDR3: CASSEIRGPYYEQYF
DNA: TGTGCCAGCAGTGAAATCAGGGGACCCTACTACGAGCAGTACTTC

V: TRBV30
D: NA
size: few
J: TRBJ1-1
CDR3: CAWSVPGFEAFF
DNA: TGTGCCTGGAGCGTTCCGGGATTCGAAGCTTTCTTT

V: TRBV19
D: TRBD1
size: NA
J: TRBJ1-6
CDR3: CASRLDRGNSPLHF
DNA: TGTGCCAGTAGATTAGACAGGGGCAATTCACCCCTCCACTTT

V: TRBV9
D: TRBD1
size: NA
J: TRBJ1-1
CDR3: CASSRDGQGDGAFF
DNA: TGTGCCAGCAGCCGAGACGGACAGGGGGACGGAGCTTTCTTT

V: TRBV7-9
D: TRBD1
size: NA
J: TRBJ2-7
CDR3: CASSSPPRTGGTLEQYF
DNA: TGTGCCAGCAGCTCTCCTCCGAGGACAGGGGGTACCCTCGAGCAGTACTTC

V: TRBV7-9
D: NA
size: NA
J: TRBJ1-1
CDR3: CASSLARLNTEAFF
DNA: TGTGCCAGCAGCTTAGCGCGATTGAACACTGAAGCTTTCTTT

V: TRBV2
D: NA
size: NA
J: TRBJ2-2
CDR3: CASSEALLATTGELFF
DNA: TGTGCCAGCAGTGAAGCGCTTCTGGCGACAACAGGGGAGCTGTTTTTT

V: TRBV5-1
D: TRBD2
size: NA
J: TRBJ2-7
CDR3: CASRALAGGSAYEQYF
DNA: TGCGCCAGCAGGGCACTAGCGGGGGGGTCCGCCTACGAGCAGTACTTC